This T cell receptor (beta chain) derives from a study of T cell repertoires in cytomegalovirus infection. TCRdb ran MiXCR on the reads and lists one entry per CDR3 protein. Found here are around 170,000 distinct CDR3 sequences, around an eighth of them singletons; the top ten hold 27%. The CDR3 consists of 13 residues. In germline, CDR1 is MDHEN, CDR2 SYDVKM. V lost 6 bases and J 5 bases, leaving 11 bases between the germline ends. This clonotype has a handful of counts. Sequencing was done on a sample of PBMCs. The V gene is TRBV28, the J gene TRBJ2-1; no reliable D call. The origin of this receptor is a human donor in good health (CMV status not recorded). Some clones in this sample may be carry-over from other donors' samples. The CDR3 here is CASSHQANNEQFF. As DNA, the CDR3 is TGTGCCAGCAGCCACCAGGCCAACAATGAGCAGTTCTTC.